This is a list of T cell receptor beta chains from one sample in a study of T-cell memory formation after mild COVID-19. Via MiXCR, TCRdb re-called the 5' RACE reads, giving one row per CDR3 protein. The sample yields approximately 440,000 distinct CDR3 sequences, around 18% seen once. Sequences were obtained from PBMCs or a T cell subset sorted from them (not recorded which). Receptors originate from an adult woman who had mild COVID-19 (a few samples of this study predate the infection). Cell type and time point are not known. Both conserved end residues are part of each CDR3. Fields, in order: J gene, clone size, D gene, V gene, CDR3 DNA, CDR3 protein. The D gene is left open where the match is weak. Some rows mark clone size as missing; the rest say once, few, many or name a class of expanded clone.

>TRBJ1-1|few|NA|TRBV12-3/TRBV12-4
TGTGCCAGCGCCAGGAGGGGAGGGGACTCTGAAGCTTTCTTT
CASARRGGDSEAFF
>TRBJ2-2|NA|NA|TRBV24-1
TGTGCCATCAGAGATTCCACCGGGGAGCTGTTTTTT
CAIRDSTGELFF
>TRBJ2-7|NA|NA|TRBV7-8
TGTGCCAGCAGCTTAGTAGCAGGGTCGGTGCAGTACTTC
CASSLVAGSVQYF
>TRBJ2-3|NA|NA|TRBV5-6
TGTGCCAGCAGCTTTTTATTAGTTATGGGGGCTTACACAGATACGCAGTATTTT
CASSFLLVMGAYTDTQYF
>TRBJ2-1|NA|NA|TRBV29-1
TGCAGCGTTAAGGCGTTCTCCTACAATGAGCAGTTCTTC
CSVKAFSYNEQFF
>TRBJ2-3|many|NA|TRBV5-1
TGCGCCAGCAGCCTAGACACCCCGGCAGATACGCAGTATTTT
CASSLDTPADTQYF
>TRBJ2-1|many|NA|TRBV11-3
TGTGCCAGCAGCCCCCGGGACTACAATGAGCAGTTCTTC
CASSPRDYNEQFF
>TRBJ2-1|NA|TRBD1|TRBV12-5
TGTGCTAGTTCCCACGGGACAGGGGGCTGGGAGCAGTTCTTC
CASSHGTGGWEQFF
>TRBJ2-5|NA|NA|TRBV29-1
TGCTGTCTGAGAGAAGAGACCCAGTACTTC
CCLREETQYF
>TRBJ2-3|NA|NA|TRBV6-5
TGTGCCAGCAGTTACTCCCCCCCTCCGGGGCCATCTGGGGTTACGCAGTATTTT
CASSYSPPPGPSGVTQYF
>TRBJ2-7|NA|NA|TRBV6-6
TGTGCCAGCAGACCCGGACCCCCTTACGAGCAGTACTTC
CASRPGPPYEQYF
>TRBJ2-3|NA|NA|TRBV4-3
TGCGCCAGCAGCCAAGATCGGGGCGGGATTGCACCATATACGCAGTATTTT
CASSQDRGGIAPYTQYF
>TRBJ1-5|few|NA|TRBV6-5
TGTGCCAGCAGCCCCCGGGGGCCGCAGCCCCAGCATTTT
CASSPRGPQPQHF
>TRBJ2-7|many|TRBD2|TRBV12-3/TRBV12-4
TGTGCCAGCAGTCGGGGACTAGCGGCTTACGAGCAGTACTTC
CASSRGLAAYEQYF
>TRBJ2-3|many|TRBD2|TRBV7-9
TGTGCCAGCAGCTCTCTACTAGCGGGAGTGACAGATACGCAGTATTTT
CASSSLLAGVTDTQYF
>TRBJ1-2|few|NA|TRBV5-6
TGTGCCAGCAGCTTGCAGCGCAGGATCTATGGCTACACCTTC
CASSLQRRIYGYTF
>TRBJ2-1|NA|NA|TRBV7-3
TGTGCCAGCAGCTTAACGGTCATCAATGAGCAGTTCTTC
CASSLTVINEQFF
>TRBJ1-1|NA|NA|TRBV7-6
TGTGCCAGCAGCTTACAGGGCAGCAGCACTGAAGCTTTCTTT
CASSLQGSSTEAFF
>TRBJ1-1|NA|NA|TRBV4-3
TGCGCCAGCAGCGCCTCGTGGGGCCGCAGGGGAGAAGCTTTCTTT
CASSASWGRRGEAFF
>TRBJ1-1|few|TRBD1|TRBV19
TGTGCCAGTAGTATGACAGGGGCTGAAGCTTTCTTT
CASSMTGAEAFF
>TRBJ1-2|NA|TRBD1|TRBV11-2
TGTGCCAGCAGCTCCCTAGACAGGGGTTTGGGCGGCTACACCTTC
CASSSLDRGLGGYTF
>TRBJ2-1|many|TRBD2|TRBV24-1
TGTGCCACCAGTGATGCGGGAGTTGCCTACAATGAGCAGTTCTTC
CATSDAGVAYNEQFF
>TRBJ2-5|NA|NA|TRBV20-1
TGCAGTGCCGACGGGGCTACCGGACAAGAGACCCAGTACTTC
CSADGATGQETQYF
>TRBJ2-7|NA|NA|TRBV6-2/TRBV6-3
TGTGCCAGCACCCACCTCCTGGGGAACGAGCAGTACTTC
CASTHLLGNEQYF
>TRBJ1-2|few|TRBD1|TRBV7-2
TGTGCCAGCAGCTTAGAGGGCAGGGGGAACTATGGCTACACCTTC
CASSLEGRGNYGYTF
>TRBJ2-1|NA|NA|TRBV12-3/TRBV12-4
TGTGCCAGCAGGGCTAGTAGAGAGCAGTTCTTC
CASRASREQFF
>TRBJ2-5|NA|NA|TRBV27
TGTGCCAGCAGTTCAGACCAAGAGACCCAGTACTTC
CASSSDQETQYF
>TRBJ1-2|few|NA|TRBV9
TGTGCCAGCAGCTCCCAGGGAGGCAGGGTGAAGGGCTACACCTTC
CASSSQGGRVKGYTF